In this sample, the clone carrying this T cell receptor (beta chain) turned up once. These data originate in a study of CD8 T cells in Susac syndrome. CDR3 length: 10 residues. Germline CDR1 is SQVTM and CDR2 is ANQGSEA. Trimming stripped 6 bases from V and 8 bases from J, with 10 bases between. Random hexamers were used to reverse transcribe roughly 0.5 to 1 ug of RNA. TCRdb re-analysed the immunoSEQ multiplex PCR reads in MiXCR, keeping a single row per CDR3 protein. The table has over 150,000 distinct CDR3 sequences, 90% to 97% seen once; the top ten hold roughly 0.12%. The sample consisted of CD4+ T cells from PBMCs. The receptor's source is a human donor with Susac syndrome. The V gene is TRBV29-1, the J gene TRBJ1-2, with TRBD1 as a possible D gene (6 bases). The chain's CDR3 is CSVRTVGYTF. CDR3 coding DNA: TGCAGCGTCCGGACAGTCGGCTACACCTTC.